One and the same sample provided the 2 T cell receptor beta chains below, sequenced in a study of identical twins listed by TCRdb under 2016. Libraries were prepared through 5' RACE. Sequencer: Illumina HiSeq 2000. Starting from the raw public reads, TCRdb applied fastp trimming at Q25, assembled clones with MiXCR and retained in-frame beta chains. Entries that share a CDR3 protein sequence are merged under the most common genes and DNA. A total of approximately 620,000 distinct CDR3 sequences appear in this sample, roughly 8% of them only once. The top ten constitute roughly 0.97% of the sample. Separately, the same data were catalogued under a study of yellow fever vaccine responses in identical twins.

The sequencing sample was made of PBMCs. The source is a woman aged 18-29 years in good health.

This clonotype was counted many times. The J gene is TRBJ2-4, the V gene TRBV4-2; D ambiguous. V gave up 1 base and J gave up 6 bases, with 10 bases separating them. The CDR3 covers 14 residues. Germline V gene data show CDR1 as LGHNA and CDR2 as YNFKEQ. The CDR3 spells CASSQGAESNIQYF. In DNA, the CDR3 is TGTGCCAGCAGCCAAGGCGCCGAATCAAACATTCAGTACTTC.

This chain uses TRBV19 with TRBJ2-7; a weak D match, TRBD1 (5 bases). CDR1 is LNHDA and CDR2 is SQIVND in the germline V gene (reference sequence). Deletions cut 3 bases from V and 4 bases from J, with 13 bases between. The length of the CDR3 is 14 residues. The CDR3 loop reads CASSIGPRQYEQYF. CDR3 in DNA: TGTGCCAGTAGTATTGGTCCGAGACAGTACGAGCAGTACTTC.